Included here is one T cell receptor beta chain sequence, with context. Antigen unknown. Time point defined: pretreatment peripheral blood. Urothelial carcinoma affected the patients, and it was locally advanced or metastatic. This table comes from immunoSEQ multiplex PCR, and its TCRdb copy is limited to in-frame clones, with some not included. The sample lists approximately 50,000 clones; around 84% were seen once. The entry originates in a study of PD-L1 blockade in urothelial cancer. Study information: At 6 weeks and at 3 weeks (second dose) after treatment start, blood was analyzed. Blood gave a median approximately 150,000 T cells. Findings and caveats of the study: Clonality of blood TCR below the median before treatment predicted better survival.

The V and J ends lost 4 bases and 8 bases respectively, with 14 bases between them. CDR3 length: 12 amino acids. CDR1 is SQVTM, CDR2 ANQGSEA, per germline. The chain uses TRBV29-1 and TRBJ1-1; D is perhaps TRBD1 (6 bases). The input for sequencing was PBMCs, taken around atezolizumab (anti-PD-L1) treatment. The sequence came from a man aged 55 to 70 with urothelial cancer. The CDR3 DNA sequence: TGCAGCGTTGGGGGGCCCCTCACGGAAGCTTTCTTT. It encodes CSVGGPLTEAFF.